This T cell receptor (beta chain) was sequenced in a study of molecular identifiers for immune sequencing clone quantification. In TCRdb, the PCR reads were re-called with MiXCR into one record per CDR3 protein. The sample comprises some 590,000 distinct CDR3 sequences, approximately 24% of which are singletons, and about 0.84% rests with the top ten. This clonotype has ten or more counts. The CDR3 sequence is 13 residues long. Germline lookup yields CDR1 SGHRS and CDR2 YFSETQ. V was pared by 4 bases and J by 4 bases, with 8 bases between. The source of this sequence is a human donor in good health. Some libraries in this study had Jurkat cell RNA spiked in. Sequencing input: naive CD8+ T cells from blood, with Jurkat cell RNA spiked in. Subset indicated: FACS-sorted CD8+CD4-CCR7+CD45RA+ naive T cells. The chain uses TRBV5-1 and TRBJ2-2; D not resolved. The chain's CDR3 is CASSPLGTGELFF. DNA of the CDR3: TGCGCCAGCAGCCCCCTCGGCACCGGGGAGCTGTTTTTT.